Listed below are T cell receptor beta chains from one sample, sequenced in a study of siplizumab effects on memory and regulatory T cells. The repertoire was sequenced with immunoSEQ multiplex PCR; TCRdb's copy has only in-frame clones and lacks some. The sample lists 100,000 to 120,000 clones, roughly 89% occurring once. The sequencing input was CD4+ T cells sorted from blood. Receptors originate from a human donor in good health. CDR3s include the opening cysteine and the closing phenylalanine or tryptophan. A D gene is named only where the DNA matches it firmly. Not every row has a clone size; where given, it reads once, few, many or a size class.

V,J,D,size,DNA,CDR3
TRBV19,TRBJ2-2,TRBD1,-,TGTGCCAGTAGTACCCCGGACAGGGTGGCCGGGGAGCTGTTTTTT,CASSTPDRVAGELFF
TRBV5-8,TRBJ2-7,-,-,TGTGCCAGCAGCTTGTTCACAGGGAGGGGCGAGCAGTACTTC,CASSLFTGRGEQYF
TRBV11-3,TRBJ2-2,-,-,TGTGCCAGCAGCTTCTCAGGGTTATATTCCGGGGAGCTGTTTTTT,CASSFSGLYSGELFF
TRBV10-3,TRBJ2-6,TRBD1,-,TGTGCCATCAGTGAGAACCCAGGGGGCGCAGGGGCCAACGTCCTGACTTTC,CAISENPGGAGANVLTF
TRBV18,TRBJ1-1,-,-,TGTGCCAGCCTTCAGGGGCTGAACACTGAAGCTTTCTTT,CASLQGLNTEAFF
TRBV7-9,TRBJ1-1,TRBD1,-,TGTGCCAGCAGCCGGGGACAGGGGAACACTGAAGCTTTCTTT,CASSRGQGNTEAFF
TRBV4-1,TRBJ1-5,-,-,TGCGCCAGCAGCCAAGATTACGGGGGCTCTGGTCAGCCCCAGCATTTT,CASSQDYGGSGQPQHF
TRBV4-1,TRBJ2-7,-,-,TGCGCCAGCAGAAGAGTCGGGGATGAGCAGTACTTC,CASRRVGDEQYF
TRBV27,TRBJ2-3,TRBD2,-,TGTGCCAGCAGTTTTCAACCAAGCACCGGGACTAGCGGGGGACTGGATACGCAGTATTTT,CASSFQPSTGTSGGLDTQYF
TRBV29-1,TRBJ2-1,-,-,TGCAGCGTTAAGGGGCTGGGTTTTGATGAGCAGTTCTTC,CSVKGLGFDEQFF
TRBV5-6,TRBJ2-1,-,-,TGTGCCAGCAGCTTGCCAGCGTCTCGGAATGAGCAGTTCTTC,CASSLPASRNEQFF
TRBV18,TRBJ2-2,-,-,TGTGCCAGCTCACCACAAGAGGCTTCCACCGGGGAGCTGTTTTTT,CASSPQEASTGELFF
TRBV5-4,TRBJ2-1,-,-,TGTGCCAGCAGCTTGGAGCCTCTGCGGGCCTCCTACAATGAGCAGTTCTTC,CASSLEPLRASYNEQFF
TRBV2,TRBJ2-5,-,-,TGTGCCAGCAGTGAAGTCCAGGGGACCCAAGAGACCCAGTACTTC,CASSEVQGTQETQYF
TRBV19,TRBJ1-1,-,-,TGTGCCAGTACCGACACCCGGAGGGCAGTTTCTACTGAAGCTTTCTTT,CASTDTRRAVSTEAFF
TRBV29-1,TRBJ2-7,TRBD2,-,TGCAGCGTTCGTGGGACTAGCGGCTACGAGCAGTACTTC,CSVRGTSGYEQYF
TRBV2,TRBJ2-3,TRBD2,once,TGTGCCAGCAACCCGAATCTGGCGGGGGGCACAGATACGCAGTATTTT,CASNPNLAGGTDTQYF
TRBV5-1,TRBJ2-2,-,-,TGCGCCAGCAGCTCGGGGGGCTGGTCCGGGGAGCTGTTTTTT,CASSSGGWSGELFF
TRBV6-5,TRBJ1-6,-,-,TGTGCCAGCAGTTGGGACCCGAAGCGTTCACCCCTCCACTTT,CASSWDPKRSPLHF
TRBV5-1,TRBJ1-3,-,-,TGCGCCAGCAGCTCCAGTGGGAGGACACCTGGAAACACCATATATTTT,CASSSSGRTPGNTIYF
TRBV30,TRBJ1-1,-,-,TGTGCCTGGAGTGGTGGGGGGCGCGGCACTGAAGCTTTCTTT,CAWSGGGRGTEAFF
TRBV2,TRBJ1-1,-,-,TGTGCCAGCAACTTACGTGGAGGATACACTGAAGCTTTCTTT,CASNLRGGYTEAFF